This T cell receptor beta chain was sequenced in a study of blood T cell repertoires in COVID-19. Study-wide background: Spain, Italy and the United States supplied samples that represented acute and convalescent COVID-19.

Trimming took 1 base from V and 3 from J, leaving 12 bases between them. The CDR3 extends over 15 amino acids. CDR1 and CDR2 (germline): LGHNA, YSLEER. Sequencing was performed with immunoSEQ multiplex PCR; in TCRdb, only in-frame clones are kept and a portion is missing. The sample lists 180,000 or so clones; roughly 86% were seen once. The receptor was derived from a woman older than 75 in a cohort sampled during active or convalescent COVID-19. Material: peripheral blood. The chain joins TRBV4-3 to TRBJ2-5; D not certain. The CDR3 coding sequence is TGCGCCAGCAGCCAAGTCAAAGCTTCTGAAGAGACCCAGTACTTC. It is translated as CASSQVKASEETQYF.